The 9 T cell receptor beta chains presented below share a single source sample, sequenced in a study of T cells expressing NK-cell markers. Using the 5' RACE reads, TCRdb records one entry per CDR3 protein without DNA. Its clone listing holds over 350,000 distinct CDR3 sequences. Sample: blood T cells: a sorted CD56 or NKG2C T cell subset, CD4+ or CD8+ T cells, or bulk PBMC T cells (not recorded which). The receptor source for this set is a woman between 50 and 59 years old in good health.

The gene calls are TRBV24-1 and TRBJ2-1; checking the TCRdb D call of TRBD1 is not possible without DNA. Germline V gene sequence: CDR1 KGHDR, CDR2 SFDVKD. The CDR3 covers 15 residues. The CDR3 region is CATSDPTGGEDEQFF.

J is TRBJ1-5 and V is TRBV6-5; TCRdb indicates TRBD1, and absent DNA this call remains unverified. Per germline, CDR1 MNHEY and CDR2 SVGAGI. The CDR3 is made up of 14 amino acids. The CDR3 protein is CASSPRMGNQPQHF.

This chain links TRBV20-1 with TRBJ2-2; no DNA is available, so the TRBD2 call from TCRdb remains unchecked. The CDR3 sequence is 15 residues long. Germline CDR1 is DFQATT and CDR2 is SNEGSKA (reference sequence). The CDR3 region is CSASGLAGGDGELFF.

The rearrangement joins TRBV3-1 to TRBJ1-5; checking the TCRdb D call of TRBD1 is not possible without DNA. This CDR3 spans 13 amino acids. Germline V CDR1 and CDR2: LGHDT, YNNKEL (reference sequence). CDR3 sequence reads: CASSPREDQPQHF. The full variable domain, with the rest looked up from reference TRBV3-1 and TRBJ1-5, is DTAVSQTPKYLVTQMGNDKSIKCEQNLGHDTMYWYKQDSKKFLKIMFSYNNKELIINETVPNRFSPKSPDKAHLNLHINSLELGDSAVYFCASSPREDQPQHFGDGTRLSIL.

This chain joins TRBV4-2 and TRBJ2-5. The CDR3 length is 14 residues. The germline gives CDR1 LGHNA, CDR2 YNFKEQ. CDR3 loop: CASSQDLAIGTQYF.

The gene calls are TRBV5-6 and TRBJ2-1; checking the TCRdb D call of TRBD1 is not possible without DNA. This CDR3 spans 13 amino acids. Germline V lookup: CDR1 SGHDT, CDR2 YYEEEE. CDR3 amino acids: CASSPRDLREQFF.

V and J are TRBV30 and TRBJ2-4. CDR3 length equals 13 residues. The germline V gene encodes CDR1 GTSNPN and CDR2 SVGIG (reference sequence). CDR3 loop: CAWRNFSGYIQYF.

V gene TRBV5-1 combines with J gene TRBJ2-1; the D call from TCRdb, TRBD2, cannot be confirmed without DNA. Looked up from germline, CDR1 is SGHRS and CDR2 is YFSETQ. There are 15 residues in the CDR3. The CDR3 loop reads CASSLEVGRGDEQFF.

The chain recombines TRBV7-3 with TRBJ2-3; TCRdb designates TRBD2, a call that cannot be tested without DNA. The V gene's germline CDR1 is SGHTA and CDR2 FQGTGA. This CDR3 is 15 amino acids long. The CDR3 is CASSLRASGRDTQYF.